The 21 T cell receptor beta chains listed next were all sequenced from one sample in a study of tumor-infiltrating lymphocytes in primary liver carcinoma. From approximately 0.5 ug of total RNA, TCR beta-specific cDNA was reverse-transcribed using a constant-region primer. What produced the TCR beta libraries was three nested multiplex PCR rounds using slightly modified ARM-PCR. For around 11 cycles apiece, the opening two PCR rounds ran with TRBV1-TRBV30 forward primers and a C-beta reverse primer. TCRdb re-derived calls from the multiplex PCR reads in MiXCR, one entry per CDR3 protein. Counted here are approximately 73,000 distinct CDR3 sequences, roughly two thirds occurring once; the ten biggest clones make up approximately 15%. Between roughly 17 and 31 mg of unsorted bulk tissue served as the source from which RNA and DNA were co-extracted. The specimen sequenced was liver tumor tissue from sampling region 4. Subset in this sample: tumor region T4, right-lateral pole. These receptors were obtained from a woman aged 60 to 75 with primary liver carcinoma and hepatitis B virus infection.

There are many counts of this clonotype. The V and J genes are TRBV10-1 and TRBJ1-1, with D perhaps TRBD1 (6 bases). Trimming took off 4 bases at V and 2 bases at J, with 8 bases between the two ends. The CDR3 totals 13 residues. Germline assignment: CDR1 WNHNN and CDR2 SYGVQD (reference sequence). In DNA, the CDR3 is TGCGCCAGCAGTGCACAGGGCAACACTGAAGCTTTCTTT. This sequence encodes CASSAQGNTEAFF.

About this clonotype: Its ends do not fully match the called genes, so a read error is possible. This chain uses TRBV12-3 or TRBV12-4 with TRBJ1-1; no clear D gene. The CDR3 length is 13 residues. The CDR3 protein is CASSLPPATEAFF. Here the CDR3 DNA reads TGTGCAAGCAGTTTACCCCCGGCTACTGAAGCTTTCTTT.

On this clonotype itself: Germline and junction disagree at one end, which may indicate a read error. The CDR3 loop is CARSPYDQGADYDYTF. The CDR3 DNA reads TGTGCCCGCAGTCCATACGACCAGGGGGCCGACTATGACTACACCTTC. V usage is TRBV14 and J usage is TRBJ1-2; the match to TRBD1 covers 8 bases. This CDR3 is built from 16 residues. Germline CDR1 reads SGHDN; CDR2 reads FVKESK. Looking up the rest from reference TRBV14 and TRBJ1-2 gives the full variable domain: EAGVTQFPSHSVIEKGQTVTLRCDPISGHDNLYWYRRVMGKEIKFLLHFVKESKQDESGMPNNRFLAERTGGTYSTLKVQPAELEDSGVYFCARSPYDQGADYDYTFGSGTRLTVV.

The count of this clonotype is one. The CDR3 end shows no conserved phenylalanine or tryptophan, and so a read error is likely. The chain recombines TRBV11-1 with TRBJ2-6; tentative D call: TRBD1 (6 bases). The CDR3 covers 17 residues. Germline V CDR1 and CDR2: SGHAT, FQDESV (reference sequence). Trimming took off 0 bases at V and 4 bases at J, with 13 bases between the two ends. The CDR3 protein is CASSLADSSSGANVLTL. The CDR3 DNA is TGTGCCAGCAGCTTAGCGGACAGTTCCTCCGGGGCCAACGTCCTGACTCTC.

A note on this clonotype: At one boundary the junction diverges from the germline segment, which might be a read error. In nucleotides, the CDR3 is TGTGCCAGCCGGATCAAGGGTGGCGGGAGCTACAATGAGCAGTCCTTC. It translates to CASRIKGGGSYNEQSF. The J gene is TRBJ2-1, the V gene TRBV5-6; 7 nucleotides line up with TRBD2. Germline loops: CDR1 SGHDT, CDR2 YYEEEE. The CDR3 sequence is 16 residues long. The full variable domain, in which reference TRBV5-6 and TRBJ2-1 provide the parts outside the CDR3, is DAGVTQSPTHLIKTRGQQVTLRCSPKSGHDTVSWYQQALGQGPQFIFQYYEEEERQRGNFPDRFSGHQFPNYSSELNVNALLLGDSALYLCASRIKGGGSYNEQSFGPGTRLTVL.

Concerning this clonotype itself: This CDR3 is missing its conserved last phenylalanine or tryptophan, likely due to a read error. The V and J genes are TRBV7-9 and TRBJ1-6; TRBD1 is a possible D gene (5 bases). The germline V gene encodes CDR1 SEHNR and CDR2 FQNEAQ (reference sequence). CDR3 length: 13 amino acids. In DNA, the CDR3 is TGTGTCAGCAGCTGGGGCAGGGATTCACCCCTCCACCTT. Protein product: CVSSWGRDSPLHL.

A single count supports this clonotype. Here the CDR3 omits its conserved ending phenylalanine or tryptophan, so a read error is the likely source. CDR3 in DNA: TGTGCTAGCAGTTACTCGAGGGGAGGGAGAAGGGCCACTGAAGCTTTCATT. Protein sequence: CASSYSRGGRRATEAFI. The rearrangement links TRBV6-6 to TRBJ1-1, with a weak D call TRBD1 (5 bases). The CDR3 extends over 17 amino acids. From germline, CDR1 is MNHNY and CDR2 SVGAGI (reference sequence).

Note on this clonotype: The junction departs from the called germline gene at one end, perhaps through a read error. The V gene is TRBV11-3, the J gene TRBJ2-3; no clear D. Germline V gene lookup returns CDR1 SGHNT and CDR2 YENEEA. This CDR3 contains 15 residues. In DNA, the CDR3 is TGTGCCGGTAGCTTAGATCGACATACTACAGATACGCAGTACTTT. Protein: CAGSLDRHTTDTQYF.

As concerns this clonotype: A read error is possible here, since a much larger clone lies one base away. As the CDR3 is not closed by the conserved phenylalanine or tryptophan, this likely results from a read error. The V gene is TRBV28, the J gene TRBJ1-6; a possible D gene is TRBD1 (6 bases). V lost 3 bases and J 6 bases, leaving 9 bases between the germline ends. This CDR3 comprises 14 residues. Germline CDR1 is MDHEN and CDR2 is SYDVKM. The CDR3 protein is CASSFSRGNSPLHL. CDR3 coding DNA: TGTGCCAGCAGTTTCTCCAGGGGTAATTCACCCCTCCACCTT.

Worth noting for this clonotype: The CDR3 does not end in the conserved phenylalanine or tryptophan, so this is likely a read error. The chain employs TRBV6-6 and TRBJ1-1, with D possibly matching TRBD1 (5 bases). The V end was cut by 6 bases, the J end by 1 base, with 15 bases between. The CDR3 totals 15 residues. Looked up from germline, CDR1 is MNHNY and CDR2 is SVGAGI (reference sequence). The CDR3 DNA is TGTGCCAGCAGCGAGCCGGGACGGAGGAACACTGAAGCTTTCTCT. It codes for CASSEPGRRNTEAFS.

A note on this clonotype: A read error may produce the germline difference seen at one junction end. The chain is built from TRBV6-2 or TRBV6-3 and TRBJ2-1; 7 bases align to TRBD2. Per the germline V gene, CDR1 is MNHEY and CDR2 is SVGEGT. The CDR3 is 13 residues long. The CDR3: CATLAGVRNGQFF. The CDR3 region has the DNA TGTGCTACTCTTGCGGGAGTGAGGAATGGGCAGTTCTTC.

The chain recombines TRBV4-1 with TRBJ2-1, with TRBD1 matching over 7 bases. Germline V CDR1 and CDR2: MGHRA, YSYEKL. The CDR3 is made up of 11 amino acids. The CDR3 here is CTISLGTVWFF. CDR3 in DNA: TGCACCATCAGCCTCGGGACAGTTTGGTTCTTC.

This clonotype appeared a few times. The chain links TRBV3-1 to TRBJ2-7; perhaps TRBD2 as D (6 bases). The CDR3 sequence is 11 residues long. The germline V gene encodes CDR1 LGHDT and CDR2 YNNKEL (reference sequence). The V end was cut by 6 bases, the J end by 11 bases, with 14 bases between. CDR3: CASSNNGEEYF. The DNA of the CDR3 is TGTGCCAGCAGTAACAATGGGGAGGAGTACTTC.

As concerns this clonotype: The CDR3 ends on some other residue instead of the conserved phenylalanine or tryptophan, so this is likely a read error. The chain joins TRBV6-6 to TRBJ1-1, with a tentative D call TRBD1 (6 bases). Germline V lookup: CDR1 MNHNY, CDR2 SVGAGI (reference sequence). The CDR3 loop spans 13 amino acids. The CDR3 DNA sequence: TGTGCTAGCACCATCAGGGGAGCGGGGGAAGCTTTCTCT. Residues: CASTIRGAGEAFS.

Remarks on this clonotype: Its ends do not fully match the called genes, so a read error is possible. Here the CDR3 reads CGSRREDYTNTEAFF. The CDR3 DNA reads TGTGGCAGCAGACGCGAGGACTACACGAACACAGAAGCGTTCTTT. The V call is TRBV5-5, the J call TRBJ1-1; D is unclear. The germline CDR1 and CDR2 sequences are SGHKS and YYEKEE (reference sequence). The CDR3 extends over 15 amino acids.

This clonotype was recorded at least ten times. The chain joins TRBV7-9 to TRBJ2-1; no clear D. This CDR3 contains 13 residues. The V and J ends lost 6 bases and 12 bases respectively, with 18 bases between them. Germline CDR1 is SEHNR and CDR2 is FQNEAQ (reference sequence). The chain's CDR3 is CASRETHWGPQFF. The CDR3 DNA follows: TGTGCCAGCAGAGAAACGCACTGGGGTCCGCAGTTCTTC.

Details on this clonotype: The junction shows a germline mismatch at one end, possibly a read error. The chain carries TRBV6-1 and TRBJ1-1; D is uncertain. Germline V lookup: CDR1 MNHNS, CDR2 SASEGT. The CDR3 runs 14 residues. For the CDR3, the DNA is TGTGCCAGCGGCCGGGCGGTTCCCGACACTGGAGCTTTCTTT. It specifies CASGRAVPDTGAFF.

Regarding this clonotype: The CDR3 ends on some other residue instead of the conserved phenylalanine or tryptophan, so this is likely a read error. Because the CDR3's place on the DNA is in doubt, the DNA is left out and the CDR3 is given as listed by TCRdb. The rearrangement joins TRBV4-2 to TRBJ2-2; the table's D call, TRBD1, has no DNA check behind it. Germline V gives CDR1 LGHNA, CDR2 YNFKEQ. The CDR3 spans 15 residues, counting both ends. CDR3 region: CASSPTGGRTGELFC.

This clonotype has at least ten counts. V is TRBV6-1 and J is TRBJ1-1; D possibly corresponds to TRBD1 (5 bases). Between the trimmed V and J ends, which lost 2 bases and 7 bases, there was a span of 23 bases. The CDR3 contains 17 residues. Germline CDR1 MNHNS, CDR2 SASEGT. DNA for the CDR3: TGTGCCAGCAGTGAACTCCTGGCAGGGAAGGTTTCGGGTGAAGCTTTCTTT. Translation: CASSELLAGKVSGEAFF.

On this clonotype itself: One end of the junction varies from germline; a read error may be responsible. The chain carries TRBV6-6 and TRBJ2-3, with a tentative D call TRBD2 (5 bases). The CDR3 contains 15 residues. Looked up from germline, CDR1 is MNHNY and CDR2 is SVGAGI (reference sequence). CDR3 protein: CASSYGGRRTDTQWF. The CDR3 nucleotides read TGTGCCAGCAGTTACGGCGGGCGTCGCACAGATACGCAGTGGTTT.

A note on this clonotype: The junction departs from the called germline gene at one end, perhaps through a read error. The V and J genes are TRBV6-1 and TRBJ2-2; TRBD2 agrees at 14 bases. The CDR3 runs 16 residues. CDR1 and CDR2 (germline): MNHNS, SASEGT. The chain's CDR3 is CASTRTSGGNTGELLF. CDR3 DNA sequence: TGTGCCAGCACCAGGACTAGCGGGGGGAACACCGGGGAACTGCTTTTT.